These 9 T cell receptor beta chains share one sample of origin, sequenced in a study of siplizumab effects on memory and regulatory T cells. These receptors' targets are unknown. Repertoires were generated with immunoSEQ multiplex PCR, while TCRdb's copy carries only in-frame clones and drops some. The sample shows about 3,400 clones, 55% of them seen only once. In the mixed lymphocyte reaction, cells were cocultured for about 6 days at 37°C. The sequenced material came from CFSE-low (dividing) CD8+ T cells sorted from an allogeneic mixed lymphocyte reaction. These receptors originate from a human donor in good health; the cells came from an allogeneic mixed lymphocyte reaction. Some clones in this sample may be carry-over from other donors' samples.

V usage is TRBV19 and J usage is TRBJ2-1; no firm D call. The CDR3 is 13 amino acids. Germline V lookup: CDR1 LNHDA, CDR2 SQIVND (reference sequence). V was shortened by 0 bases and J by 4 bases, with 4 bases between the two germline ends. CDR3 in DNA: TGTGCCAGTAGTATAGATTTGTACAATGAGCAGTTCTTC. It is translated as CASSIDLYNEQFF. The full variable domain, rest sourced from reference TRBV19 and TRBJ2-1, is DGGITQSPKYLFRKEGQNVTLSCEQNLNHDAMYWYRQDPGQGLRLIYYSQIVNDFQKGDIAEGYSVSREKKESFPLTVTSAQKNPTAFYLCASSIDLYNEQFFGPGTRLTVL.

The V gene is TRBV6-1, the J gene TRBJ1-1; D not resolved. Germline-derived CDR1 and CDR2 are MNHNS and SASEGT. The CDR3 covers 13 residues. Trimming took 1 base from V and 0 from J, leaving 3 bases between them. The CDR3 DNA reads as TGTGCCAGCAGTGAAGTTATGAACACTGAAGCTTTCTTT. Protein sequence: CASSEVMNTEAFF.

The chain has TRBV4-1 and TRBJ2-1; D unclear. Trimming left V 1 base short and J 7 bases short, with 11 bases between. Germline CDR1 reads MGHRA; CDR2 reads YSYEKL. The CDR3 spans 14 residues. CDR3 protein: CASSQALFTNEQFF. CDR3 bases: TGCGCCAGCAGCCAAGCCTTATTCACTAATGAGCAGTTCTTC.

This clone was detected only a few times. The chain couples TRBV21-1 to TRBJ2-5; the table's D call TRBD2 went unverified against the DNA. TRBV21-1 is an annotated pseudogene. This CDR3 is built from 16 residues. CDR3 DNA: TGTGCCAGCAGCAACCGTAGCGGGTGGCCTCAAGAGACCCAGTACTTC. Protein product: CASSNRSGWPQETQYF.

By share, this clone ranks as large. The gene calls are TRBV4-1 and TRBJ1-2; D remains ambiguous. This CDR3 is built from 15 residues. Germline V gives CDR1 MGHRA, CDR2 YSYEKL. Deletions cut 4 bases from V and 2 bases from J, with 14 bases between. The CDR3 spells CASSLRRQLNYGYTF. CDR3 DNA sequence: TGCGCCAGCAGCCTCCGGCGGCAGCTCAACTATGGCTACACCTTC.

This rearrangement joins TRBV6-5 to TRBJ1-1; no clear D gene. Germline values: CDR1 MNHEY, CDR2 SVGAGI. This CDR3 is 15 amino acids long. Trimming removed 5 bases at V and 0 bases at J, with 13 bases between. In DNA, the CDR3 is TGTGCCAGCAGTCAAGGACCGAATTTGAACACTGAAGCTTTCTTT. Translating gives CASSQGPNLNTEAFF.

This clone was seen only once. The chain carries TRBV7-9 and TRBJ2-2; TRBD2 might be the D (5 bases). Germline loops: CDR1 SEHNR, CDR2 FQNEAQ (reference sequence). This CDR3 is 15 amino acids long. V was cut by 6 bases and J by 2 bases, with 13 bases left in between. The DNA of the CDR3 is TGTGCCAGCAGGGAACCGGGGAGAAACACCGGGGAGCTGTTTTTT. Translation gives CASREPGRNTGELFF. Variable domain in full (rest from reference TRBV7-9 and TRBJ2-2): DTGVSQNPRHKITKRGQNVTFRCDPISEHNRLYWYRQTLGQGPEFLTYFQNEAQLEKSRLLSDRFSAERPKGSFSTLEIQRTEQGDSAMYLCASREPGRNTGELFFGEGSRLTVL.

In DNA, the CDR3 is TGTGCCAGCAGTTACTCAACCGGCGAGCAGTACTTC. The encoded protein is CASSYSTGEQYF. The chain links TRBV6-5 to TRBJ2-7, with unresolved D. Trimming left V 0 bases short and J 6 bases short, with 6 bases between. Germline V gives CDR1 MNHEY, CDR2 SVGAGI. The CDR3 is 12 amino acids.

This clone was detected a few times. The rearrangement joins TRBV5-8 to TRBJ2-1; D may correspond to TRBD1 or TRBD2 (6 bases each). The germline gives CDR1 SGHTS, CDR2 YDEGEE. This CDR3 contains 17 residues. Trimming cost V 3 bases and J 0 bases, with 16 bases left between them. The CDR3 is CASSWPGDSFSYNEQFF. The DNA for the CDR3 is TGTGCCAGCAGCTGGCCAGGGGACTCATTCTCCTACAATGAGCAGTTCTTC.